The 14 T cell receptor beta chains in this list originate from one sample, sequenced in a study of blood T cell repertoires in COVID-19. Using immunoSEQ multiplex PCR, the repertoire was profiled, and TCRdb retains in-frame clones only, with some absent. The table includes tens of thousands of clones, 68% detected once. The sequenced sample consisted of peripheral blood. The receptors were sampled from a woman aged 70-85 years with acute or convalescent COVID-19.

The gene calls are TRBV2 and TRBJ1-4; TRBD1 agrees at 7 bases. V trimming: 6 bases; J trimming: 6 bases; junction bases outside the gene matches: 7. This CDR3 has 14 amino acids. Germline V gene lookup returns CDR1 SNHLY and CDR2 FYNNEI. CDR3 protein: CASSGDRDDEKLFF. The DNA for the CDR3 is TGTGCCAGCAGCGGAGACAGGGATGATGAAAAACTGTTTTTT.

This chain's CDR3 is CASSYSRSDHEQFF. CDR3 sequence (DNA): TGTGCCAGCAGTTACTCGCGGTCAGACCATGAGCAGTTCTTC. The chain joins TRBV6-5 to TRBJ2-1; no firm D call. The CDR3 has 14 amino acids. Per germline, CDR1 MNHEY and CDR2 SVGAGI. The germline V and J ends were trimmed by 0 bases and 8 bases, with 11 bases remaining between them.

The J gene is TRBJ2-3, the V gene TRBV5-8; 13 bases line up with TRBD2. Per germline, CDR1 SGHTS and CDR2 YDEGEE. The CDR3 is 15 residues long. V lost 6 bases and J lost 5; bases outside the gene matches: 6. The CDR3 reads CASTRLAGGEDTQYF. The CDR3 DNA reads as TGTGCCAGCACGAGACTAGCGGGAGGCGAAGATACGCAGTATTTT.

Notes on this clone: A read error may explain this, as a much larger clone is one base away. The CDR3 is CASSPGYEQYF. The CDR3 bases are TGTGCCAGCAGCCCAGGGTACGAGCAGTACTTC. This sequence joins TRBV13 and TRBJ2-7; possible D gene TRBD1, 5 bases. V lost 5 bases and J lost 4, with 6 bases in between. The length of the CDR3 is 11 residues. CDR1 is PRHDT, CDR2 FYEKMQ, per germline (reference sequence).

This rearrangement joins TRBV10-3 to TRBJ2-1, with 11 bases aligning to TRBD2. CDR3 size: 15 residues. Unmatched junction bases numbered 3, after V lost 5 bases and J lost 3 bases. Germline V CDR1 and CDR2: ENHRY, SYGVKD. CDR3 DNA: TGTGCCATCAGTACCGGGACTAGCGGCTACAATGAGCAGTTCTTC. Its translation: CAISTGTSGYNEQFF.

This chain joins TRBV11-3 and TRBJ2-1; D is uncertain. Per germline, CDR1 SGHNT and CDR2 YENEEA. The CDR3 has 16 residues. Trimming cost V 4 bases and J 4 bases, with 17 bases left between them. The CDR3: CASSSRDGGSYNEQFF. In nucleotides, the CDR3 is TGTGCCAGCAGCTCGAGAGACGGCGGATCATACAATGAGCAGTTCTTC.

This clone has only a few counts. The chain is built from TRBV28 and TRBJ1-6; tentative D call: TRBD1 (5 bases). Germline CDR1 MDHEN, CDR2 SYDVKM. The CDR3 is 14 amino acids. Trimming took 3 bases from V and 10 from J, leaving 13 bases between them. In DNA, the CDR3 is TGTGCCAGCAGTTTGGGACTGAGCGGCTCACCCCTCCACTTT. Translation gives CASSLGLSGSPLHF.

The J gene is TRBJ2-1, the V gene TRBV5-1, with D perhaps matching TRBD2 (5 bases). This CDR3 is 13 amino acids long. Trimming removed 2 bases from V and 4 bases from J, with 7 bases in between. CDR1 is SGHRS and CDR2 is YFSETQ in the germline V gene. As DNA, the CDR3 is TGCGCCAGCAGCTTACGGGGTTACAATGAGCAGTTCTTC. Its translation is CASSLRGYNEQFF. The full variable domain, its missing parts supplied by reference TRBV5-1 and TRBJ2-1, is KAGVTQTPRYLIKTRGQQVTLSCSPISGHRSVSWYQQTPGQGLQFLFEYFSETQRNKGNFPGRFSGRQFSNSRSEMNVSTLELGDSALYLCASSLRGYNEQFFGPGTRLTVL.

The rearrangement joins TRBV18 to TRBJ2-2; weak D call: TRBD1 (6 bases). Germline values: CDR1 KGHSH, CDR2 LQKENI. Deletions cut 2 bases from V and 0 bases from J, with 10 bases between. The CDR3 is 16 amino acids. CDR3 nucleotide sequence: TGTGCCAGCTCACCAATGGACAGCACGAACACCGGGGAGCTGTTTTTT. Translation gives CASSPMDSTNTGELFF. The entire variable domain, with the rest obtained from reference TRBV18 and TRBJ2-2, is as follows: NAGVMQNPRHLVRRRGQEARLRCSPMKGHSHVYWYRQLPEEGLKFMVYLQKENIIDESGMPKERFSAEFPKEGPSILRIQQVVRGDSAAYFCASSPMDSTNTGELFFGEGSRLTVL.

The genes are TRBV2 and TRBJ1-6; D is undetermined. Trimming stripped 6 bases from V and 5 bases from J, with 8 bases between. Germline values: CDR1 SNHLY, CDR2 FYNNEI. The CDR3 runs 13 residues. The chain's CDR3 is CASRTAHNSPLHF. The CDR3 DNA follows: TGTGCCAGCAGAACAGCCCATAATTCACCCCTCCACTTT.

The chain is built from TRBV6-5 and TRBJ2-7, with 8 bases lining up with TRBD1. This CDR3 is 13 amino acids long. J gave up 5 bases and V 7 bases, and 7 bases lay outside the gene matches. Germline assignment: CDR1 MNHEY and CDR2 SVGAGI. CDR3 residues: CASTRTGSDEQYF. The CDR3 DNA sequence: TGTGCCAGCACCCGGACAGGGTCAGACGAGCAGTACTTC.

The chain uses TRBV4-1 and TRBJ1-5; TRBD1 aligns across 10 bases. V was pared by 2 bases and J by 3 bases, with 7 bases of the junction left unmatched. Germline V gene data show CDR1 as MGHRA and CDR2 as YSYEKL. The CDR3 covers 17 residues. CDR3 protein: CASSQSPGTGDNQPQHF. In DNA form, the CDR3 reads TGCGCCAGCAGCCAAAGTCCCGGGACAGGGGACAATCAGCCCCAGCATTTT.

The chain is built from TRBV6-5 and TRBJ1-1, with D possibly TRBD1 on 6 matching bases. V lost 5 bases to trimming and J lost 1 base, with 14 bases between them. The CDR3 covers 15 residues. Germline CDR1 is MNHEY and CDR2 is SVGAGI. CDR3 loop: CASSRLTGSNTEAFF. The CDR3 nucleotides are TGTGCCAGCAGTCGCCTGACAGGCTCGAACACTGAAGCTTTCTTT.

V and J are TRBV10-3 and TRBJ1-3; D unresolved. Looked up from germline, CDR1 is ENHRY and CDR2 is SYGVKD. V dropped 5 bases and J dropped 5 bases, with 16 bases sitting between them. The CDR3 is made up of 15 amino acids. The CDR3 DNA is TGTGCCATCAGTAGCGACCGGGTACTTCGAAACACCATATATTTT. It codes for CAISSDRVLRNTIYF.